A single TCR beta chain is shown here with its context. Its antigen is not known. The data belong to a study of T cells after posttransplantation cyclophosphamide. Study findings and constraints: Tissue-infiltrating T cells from skin or gut overlapped little with blood T cells.

V lost 9 bases and J lost 0; bases outside the gene matches: 8. The germline gives CDR1 LNHDA, CDR2 SQIVND (reference sequence). The CDR3 is 16 residues long. Method: immunoSEQ multiplex PCR; TCRdb's copy keeps in-frame clones and lacks some. The repertoire holds roughly 11,000 clones, with roughly four fifths as singletons. Sampled 1 year posttransplant, controls received myeloablative marrow transplants, methotrexate and a calcineurin inhibitor. This receptor was taken from a young adult male patient who received an allogeneic stem cell transplant from an unrelated donor, was CMV-positive, and had acute GVHD only. The T cells may come from the graft donor. The material was PBMCs, obtained 367 days after allogeneic stem cell transplant with calcineurin inhibitor and methotrexate. This sequence joins TRBV19 and TRBJ1-5; the match to TRBD1 covers 10 bases. As DNA, the CDR3 is TGTGCCAGCCGGGACAGGGGACATACTAGCAATCAGCCCCAGCATTTT. Protein sequence: CASRDRGHTSNQPQHF. Full variable domain (remainder filled in from reference TRBV19 and TRBJ1-5): DGGITQSPKYLFRKEGQNVTLSCEQNLNHDAMYWYRQDPGQGLRLIYYSQIVNDFQKGDIAEGYSVSREKKESFPLTVTSAQKNPTAFYLCASRDRGHTSNQPQHFGDGTRLSIL.